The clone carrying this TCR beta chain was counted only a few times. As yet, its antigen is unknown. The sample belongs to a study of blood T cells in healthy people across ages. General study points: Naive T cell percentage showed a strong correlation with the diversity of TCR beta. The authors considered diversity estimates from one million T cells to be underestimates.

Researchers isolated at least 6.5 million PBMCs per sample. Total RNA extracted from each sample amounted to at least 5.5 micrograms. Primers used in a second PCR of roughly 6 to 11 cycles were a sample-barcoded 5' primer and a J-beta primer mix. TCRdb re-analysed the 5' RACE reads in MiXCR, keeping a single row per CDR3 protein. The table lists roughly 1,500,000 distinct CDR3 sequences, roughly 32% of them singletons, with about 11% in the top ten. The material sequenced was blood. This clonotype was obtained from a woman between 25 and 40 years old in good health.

For the CDR3, the DNA is TGCAGTGCTAGCCCCCCGGGACAGGGTTTGGAGACCCAGTACTTC. Residues: CSASPPGQGLETQYF. The rearrangement links TRBV20-1 to TRBJ2-5; TRBD1 matches at 9 bases. Germline CDR1 DFQATT, CDR2 SNEGSKA (reference sequence). V gave up 3 bases and J gave up 5 bases; unmatched junction bases: 10. CDR3 length: 15 amino acids.